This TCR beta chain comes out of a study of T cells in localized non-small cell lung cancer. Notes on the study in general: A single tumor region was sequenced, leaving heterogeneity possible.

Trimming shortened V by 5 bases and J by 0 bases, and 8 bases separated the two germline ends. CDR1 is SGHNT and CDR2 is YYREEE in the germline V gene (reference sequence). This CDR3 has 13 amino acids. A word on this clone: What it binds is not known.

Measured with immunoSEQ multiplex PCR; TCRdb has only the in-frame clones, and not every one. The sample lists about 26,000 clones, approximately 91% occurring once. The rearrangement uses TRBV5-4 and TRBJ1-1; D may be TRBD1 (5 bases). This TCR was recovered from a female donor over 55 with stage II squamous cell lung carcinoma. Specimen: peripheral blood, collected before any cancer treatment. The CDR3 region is CASSDRVNTEAFF. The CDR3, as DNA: TGTGCCAGCAGTGACAGAGTGAACACTGAAGCTTTCTTT.